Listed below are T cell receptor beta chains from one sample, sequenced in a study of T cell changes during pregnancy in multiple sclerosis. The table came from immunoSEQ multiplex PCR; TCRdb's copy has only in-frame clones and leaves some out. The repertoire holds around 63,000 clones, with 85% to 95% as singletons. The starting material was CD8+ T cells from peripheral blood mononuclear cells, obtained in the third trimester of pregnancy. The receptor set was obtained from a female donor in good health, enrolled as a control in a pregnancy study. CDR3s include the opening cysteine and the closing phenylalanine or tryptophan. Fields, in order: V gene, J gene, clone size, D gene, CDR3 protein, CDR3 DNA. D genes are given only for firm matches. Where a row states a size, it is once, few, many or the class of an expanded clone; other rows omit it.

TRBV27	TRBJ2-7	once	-	CASSSYSYEQYF	TGTGCCAGCAGTTCCTACTCCTACGAGCAGTACTTC
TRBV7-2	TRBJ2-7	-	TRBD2	CASSQGLAYEQYF	TGTGCCAGCAGCCAGGGACTAGCGTACGAGCAGTACTTC
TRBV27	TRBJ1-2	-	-	CASSSSQGLGYGYTF	TGTGCCAGCAGTTCCTCACAGGGCTTGGGCTATGGCTACACCTTC
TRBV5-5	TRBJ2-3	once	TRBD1	CASSFWTGSTDTQYF	TGTGCCAGCAGCTTTTGGACAGGCAGCACAGATACGCAGTATTTT
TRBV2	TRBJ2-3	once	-	CASSRGTVSTDTQYF	TGTGCCAGCAGTCGCGGGACAGTAAGCACAGATACGCAGTATTTT
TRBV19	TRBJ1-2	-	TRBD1	CASTTGQNTNYGYTF	TGTGCCAGTACCACGGGACAGAACACTAACTATGGCTACACCTTC
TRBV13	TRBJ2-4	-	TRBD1	CASSRRDRGLGAKNIQYF	TGTGCCAGCAGTAGGCGGGACAGGGGGCTCGGAGCCAAAAACATTCAGTACTTC
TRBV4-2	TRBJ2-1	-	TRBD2	CASSQGLAGDNEQFF	TGTGCCAGCAGCCAGGGACTAGCGGGGGACAATGAGCAGTTCTTC
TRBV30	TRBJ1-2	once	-	CAWRDRGGAYYGYTF	TGTGCCTGGAGGGACCGAGGGGGGGCCTACTATGGCTACACCTTC
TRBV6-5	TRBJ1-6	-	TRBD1	CASSPPGGSPLHF	TGTGCCAGCAGTCCCCCAGGGGGTTCACCCCTCCACTTT
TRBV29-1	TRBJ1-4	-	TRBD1	CSDGTEGEKLFF	TGCAGCGACGGGACAGAAGGGGAAAAACTGTTTTTT
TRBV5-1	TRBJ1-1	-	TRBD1	CASSLETGIGTEAFF	TGCGCCAGCAGCTTGGAGACAGGGATTGGAACTGAAGCTTTCTTT
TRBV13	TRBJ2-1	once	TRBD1	CASRGQGTNEQFF	TGTGCCAGCAGGGGACAGGGAACGAATGAGCAGTTCTTC
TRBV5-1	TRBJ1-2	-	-	CASSDPGGNYGYTF	TGCGCCAGCAGCGACCCGGGGGGTAACTATGGCTACACCTTC
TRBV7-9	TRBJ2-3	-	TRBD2	CASCAGGHTDTQYF	TGTGCCAGCTGCGCGGGGGGCCACACAGATACGCAGTATTTT
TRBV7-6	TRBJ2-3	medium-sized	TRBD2	CASSPTSGADTQYF	TGTGCCAGCAGCCCAACCAGCGGGGCAGATACGCAGTATTTT
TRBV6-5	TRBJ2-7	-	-	CASSIIASSYEQYF	TGTGCCAGCAGTATTATAGCCAGCTCCTACGAGCAGTACTTC
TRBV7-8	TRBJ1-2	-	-	CASSLDSYGYTF	TGTGCCAGCAGCTTAGACAGCTATGGCTACACCTTC